This T cell receptor (beta chain) came from a study of T cell repertoires in ileal Crohn's disease. Assay used: immunoSEQ multiplex PCR; TCRdb lists only in-frame clones, some missing. The top ten clones hold 4.5% of a sample with approximately 13,000 clones, around 78% of them seen once. This sequence was found in an adult with Crohn's disease. The sample consisted of ileal tissue.

The CDR3 DNA is TGTGCCAGCAGTCCATACATGAACACTGAAGCTTTCTTT. Amino acid sequence: CASSPYMNTEAFF. The chain employs TRBV28 and TRBJ1-1, with no clear D. Germline CDR1 and CDR2: MDHEN and SYDVKM. This CDR3 contains 13 residues. V was shortened by 5 bases and J by 0 bases, with 7 bases between the two germline ends.